The next 9 T cell receptor beta chains were all read from a single sample in a study of blood T cell repertoires in COVID-19 (dated by TCRdb to 2020 to 2022). The library came from the immunoSEQ multiplex PCR assay. TCRdb limited this immuneACCESS table to in-frame rearrangements with V and J called. A share of clones is missing; checked studies link under half to unresolved V genes, and the rest is unexplained. The sample profile shows 200,000 to 250,000 clones; about 83% of them were found once. Roughly 2% of the sample belongs to the ten largest clones. Sequenced sample: peripheral blood. These receptor sequences come from a young man who had recovered from COVID-19.

This chain uses TRBV5-8 with TRBJ1-2; no definite D call. Germline V gene data show CDR1 as SGHTS and CDR2 as YDEGEE. Deletions cut 6 bases from V and 0 bases from J, with 12 bases between. The CDR3 contains 14 residues. The CDR3 nucleotides are TGTGCCAGCAACTGGGCAGGCTCTAACTATGGCTACACCTTC. Its translation: CASNWAGSNYGYTF.

This clone was counted ten times or more. The chain links TRBV6-5 to TRBJ1-1, with TRBD1 identical over 7 bases. The CDR3 runs 15 residues. V trimming: 8 bases; J trimming: 0 bases; junction bases outside the gene matches: 9. The germline CDR1 and CDR2 sequences are MNHEY and SVGAGI. As DNA, the CDR3 is TGTGCCAGCTTCTCGCAGGGGGTGTTGAACACTGAAGCTTTCTTT. It translates to CASFSQGVLNTEAFF.

The rearrangement joins TRBV11-2 to TRBJ2-3, with TRBD2 identical over 9 bases. Trimming took 5 bases from V and 10 from J; bases not matched to a gene: 16. CDR3 length: 16 amino acids. Germline values: CDR1 SGHAT, CDR2 FQNNGV. CDR3 bases: TGTGCCAGCAGCCCCCGGACTAGCGTGTTGAGGTATGCGCAGTATTTT. Protein sequence: CASSPRTSVLRYAQYF.

This clone appeared once. This rearrangement joins TRBV11-2 to TRBJ1-1; D unclear. This CDR3 is built from 14 residues. The V gene's germline CDR1 is SGHAT and CDR2 FQNNGV. V lost 5 bases and J lost 1, with 11 bases in between. In nucleotides, the CDR3 is TGTGCCAGCAGCCCACAGCTTGAGAACACTGAAGCTTTCTTT. Translated, it gives CASSPQLENTEAFF.

J is TRBJ2-1 and V is TRBV29-1; 8 nucleotides align to TRBD2. The ends lost 2 bases at V and 4 bases at J; junction bases unmatched: 10. The CDR3 is made up of 16 amino acids. CDR1 is SQVTM and CDR2 is ANQGSEA in the germline V gene. The CDR3 region is CSVERMKVAGYNEQFF. The CDR3, as DNA: TGCAGCGTTGAAAGGATGAAGGTAGCGGGGTACAATGAGCAGTTCTTC.

This clone was observed at least ten times. V gene TRBV29-1 combines with J gene TRBJ1-1; 7 bases align to TRBD1. J lost 0 bases, V lost 4 bases, and 5 bases had no gene match. This CDR3 comprises 14 residues. The germline gives CDR1 SQVTM, CDR2 ANQGSEA. CDR3 DNA: TGCAGCGTTGGGACAGGCGGCATGAACACTGAAGCTTTCTTT. Amino acid sequence: CSVGTGGMNTEAFF.

The chain couples TRBV5-8 to TRBJ2-3; TRBD2 might be the D (6 bases). CDR1 and CDR2 from the germline V gene are SGHTS and YDEGEE. Trimming shortened V by 4 bases and J by 8 bases, and 11 bases separated the two germline ends. The CDR3 covers 12 residues. This CDR3 is CASSNSGATQYF. CDR3 DNA: TGTGCCAGCAGCAATAGCGGAGCTACGCAGTATTTT.

This sequence joins TRBV27 and TRBJ2-6; tentatively, D is TRBD2 (5 bases). The V and J ends lost 2 bases and 4 bases respectively, with 9 bases between them. The CDR3 sequence is 15 residues long. Germline assignment: CDR1 MNHEY and CDR2 SMNVEV (reference sequence). The CDR3 DNA reads as TGTGCCAGCAGTTTACGCCGAGGGGGGGCCAACGTCCTGACTTTC. Its protein product is CASSLRRGGANVLTF. The complete variable domain, with remaining parts taken from reference TRBV27 and TRBJ2-6, reads EAQVTQNPRYLITVTGKKLTVTCSQNMNHEYMSWYRQDPGLGLRQIYYSMNVEVTDKGDVPEGYKVSRKEKRNFPLILESPSPNQTSLYFCASSLRRGGANVLTFGAGSRLTVL.

The sample holds a few counts of this clone. The chain joins TRBV6-5 to TRBJ2-2, with 7 bases matching TRBD1. Germline CDR1 is MNHEY and CDR2 is SVGAGI. This CDR3 comprises 14 residues. Unmatched junction bases numbered 6, after V lost 7 bases and J lost 4 bases. CDR3 DNA: TGTGCCAGCATGCCGGGACAGTTCACCGGGGAGCTGTTTTTT. This sequence encodes CASMPGQFTGELFF.